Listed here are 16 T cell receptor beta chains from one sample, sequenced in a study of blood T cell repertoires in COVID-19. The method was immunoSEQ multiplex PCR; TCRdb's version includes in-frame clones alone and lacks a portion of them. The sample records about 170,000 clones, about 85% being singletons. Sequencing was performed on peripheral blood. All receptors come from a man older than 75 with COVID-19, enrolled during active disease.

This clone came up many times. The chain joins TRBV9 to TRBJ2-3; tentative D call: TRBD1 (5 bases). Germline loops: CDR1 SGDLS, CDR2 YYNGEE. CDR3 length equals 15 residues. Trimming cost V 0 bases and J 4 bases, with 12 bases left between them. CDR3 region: CASSVASLGADTQYF. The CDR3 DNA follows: TGTGCCAGCAGCGTAGCGAGTCTAGGGGCAGATACGCAGTATTTT. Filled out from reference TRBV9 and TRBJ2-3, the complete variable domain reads DSGVTQTPKHLITATGQRVTLRCSPRSGDLSVYWYQQSLDQGLQFLIQYYNGEERAKGNILERFSAQQFPDLHSELNLSSLELGDSALYFCASSVASLGADTQYFGPGTRLTVL.

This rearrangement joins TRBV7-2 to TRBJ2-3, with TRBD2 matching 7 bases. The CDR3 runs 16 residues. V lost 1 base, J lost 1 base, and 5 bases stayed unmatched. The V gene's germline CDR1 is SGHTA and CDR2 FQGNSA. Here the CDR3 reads CASSLGGGVGTDTQYF. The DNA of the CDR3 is TGTGCCAGCAGCTTAGGTGGGGGGGTGGGCACAGATACGCAGTATTTT. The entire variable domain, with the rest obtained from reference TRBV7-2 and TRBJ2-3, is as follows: GAGVSQSPSNKVTEKGKDVELRCDPISGHTALYWYRQSLGQGLEFLIYFQGNSAPDKSGLPSDRFSAERTGGSVSTLTIQRTQQEDSAVYLCASSLGGGVGTDTQYFGPGTRLTVL.

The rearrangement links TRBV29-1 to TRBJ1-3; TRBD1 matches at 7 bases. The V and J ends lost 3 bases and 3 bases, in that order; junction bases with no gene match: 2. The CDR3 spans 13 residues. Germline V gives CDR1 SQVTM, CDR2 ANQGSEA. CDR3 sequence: CSVENRGGNTIYF. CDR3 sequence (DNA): TGCAGCGTTGAGAACAGGGGTGGAAACACCATATATTTT. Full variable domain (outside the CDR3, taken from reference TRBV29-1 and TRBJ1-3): SAVISQKPSRDICQRGTSLTIQCQVDSQVTMMFWYRQQPGQSLTLIATANQGSEATYESGFVIDKFPISRPNLTFSTLTVSNMSPEDSSIYLCSVENRGGNTIYFGEGSWLTVV.

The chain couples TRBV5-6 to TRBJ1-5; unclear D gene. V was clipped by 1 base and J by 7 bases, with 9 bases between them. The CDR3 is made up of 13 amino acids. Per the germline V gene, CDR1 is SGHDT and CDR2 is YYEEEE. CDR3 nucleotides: TGTGCCAGCAGCTTGAACAGATTCCAGCCCCAGCATTTT. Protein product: CASSLNRFQPQHF.

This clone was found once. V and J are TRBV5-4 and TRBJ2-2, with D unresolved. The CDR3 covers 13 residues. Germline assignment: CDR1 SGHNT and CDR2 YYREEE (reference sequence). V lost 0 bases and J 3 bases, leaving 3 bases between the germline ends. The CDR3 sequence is CASSLADTGELFF. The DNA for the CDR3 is TGTGCCAGCAGCTTGGCCGACACCGGGGAGCTGTTTTTT.

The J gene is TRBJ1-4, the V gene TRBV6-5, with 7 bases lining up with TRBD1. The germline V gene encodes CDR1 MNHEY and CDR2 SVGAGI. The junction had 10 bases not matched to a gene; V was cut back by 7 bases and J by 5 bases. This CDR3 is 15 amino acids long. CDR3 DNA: TGTGCCAGCACGAACCCCGGGACAGTAAATGAAAAACTGTTTTTT. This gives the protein CASTNPGTVNEKLFF.

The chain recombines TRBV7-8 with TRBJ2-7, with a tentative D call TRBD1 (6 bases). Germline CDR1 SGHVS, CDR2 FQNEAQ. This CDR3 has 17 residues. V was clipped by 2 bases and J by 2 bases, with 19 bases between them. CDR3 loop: CASSLLVLSQGAYEQYF. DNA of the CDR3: TGTGCCAGCAGCTTACTCGTCTTGTCACAGGGTGCCTACGAGCAGTACTTC.

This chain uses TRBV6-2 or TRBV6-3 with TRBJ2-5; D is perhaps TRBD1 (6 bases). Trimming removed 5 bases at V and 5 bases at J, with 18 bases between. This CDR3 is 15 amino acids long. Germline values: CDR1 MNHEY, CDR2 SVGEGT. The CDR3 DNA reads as TGTGCCAGCAGTAACCCACAGGGCGAGGTGGAGACCCAGTACTTC. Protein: CASSNPQGEVETQYF.

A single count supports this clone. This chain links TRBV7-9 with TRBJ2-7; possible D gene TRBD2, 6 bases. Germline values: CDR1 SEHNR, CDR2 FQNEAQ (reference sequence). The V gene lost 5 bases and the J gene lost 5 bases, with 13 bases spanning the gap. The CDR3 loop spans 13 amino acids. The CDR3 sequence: CASSQEPGDEQYF. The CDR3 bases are TGTGCCAGCAGCCAAGAGCCGGGGGACGAGCAGTACTTC.

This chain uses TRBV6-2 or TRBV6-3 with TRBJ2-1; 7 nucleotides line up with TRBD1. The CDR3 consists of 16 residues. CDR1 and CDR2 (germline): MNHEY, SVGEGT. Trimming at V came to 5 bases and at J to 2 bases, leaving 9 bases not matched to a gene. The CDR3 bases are TGTGCCAGCAGTACGTCAGGGGGTTCGGCCTACAATGAGCAGTTCTTC. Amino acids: CASSTSGGSAYNEQFF.

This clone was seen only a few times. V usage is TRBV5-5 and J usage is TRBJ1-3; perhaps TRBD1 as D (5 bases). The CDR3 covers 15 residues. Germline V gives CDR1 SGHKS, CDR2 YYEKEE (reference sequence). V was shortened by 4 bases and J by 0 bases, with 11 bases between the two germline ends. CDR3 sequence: CASSHDRLSGNTIYF. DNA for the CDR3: TGTGCCAGCAGCCACGACAGACTCTCTGGAAACACCATATATTTT.

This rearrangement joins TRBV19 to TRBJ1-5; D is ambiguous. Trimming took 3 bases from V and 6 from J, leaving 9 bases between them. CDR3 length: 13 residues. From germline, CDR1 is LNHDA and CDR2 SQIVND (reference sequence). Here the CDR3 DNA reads TGTGCCAGTAGTATGTTGGAGTCTCAGCCCCAGCATTTT. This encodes CASSMLESQPQHF.

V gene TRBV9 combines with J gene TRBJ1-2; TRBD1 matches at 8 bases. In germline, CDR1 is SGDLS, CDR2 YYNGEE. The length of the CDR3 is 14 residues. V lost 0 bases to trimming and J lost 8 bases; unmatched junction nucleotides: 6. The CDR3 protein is CASSVGQGARGYTF. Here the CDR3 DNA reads TGTGCCAGCAGCGTAGGGCAGGGGGCGCGGGGCTACACCTTC.

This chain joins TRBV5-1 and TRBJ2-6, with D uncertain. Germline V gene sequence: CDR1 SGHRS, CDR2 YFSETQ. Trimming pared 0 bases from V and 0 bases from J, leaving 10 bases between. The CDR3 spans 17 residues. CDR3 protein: CASSLVPIGSGANVLTF. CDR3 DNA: TGCGCCAGCAGCTTGGTTCCGATCGGCTCTGGGGCCAACGTCCTGACTTTC. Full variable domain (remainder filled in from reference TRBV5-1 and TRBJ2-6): KAGVTQTPRYLIKTRGQQVTLSCSPISGHRSVSWYQQTPGQGLQFLFEYFSETQRNKGNFPGRFSGRQFSNSRSEMNVSTLELGDSALYLCASSLVPIGSGANVLTFGAGSRLTVL.

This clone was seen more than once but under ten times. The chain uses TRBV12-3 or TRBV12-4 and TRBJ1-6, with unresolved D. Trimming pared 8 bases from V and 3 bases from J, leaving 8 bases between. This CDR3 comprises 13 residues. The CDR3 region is CASALYYNSPLHF. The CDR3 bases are TGTGCCAGCGCGTTGTACTATAATTCACCCCTCCACTTT.

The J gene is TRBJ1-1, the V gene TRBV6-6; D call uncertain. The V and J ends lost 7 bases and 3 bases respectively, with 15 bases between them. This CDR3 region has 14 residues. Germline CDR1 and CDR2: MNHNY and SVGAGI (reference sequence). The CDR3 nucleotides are TGTGCCAGCATTACAATCCGGAGGGACACTGAAGCTTTCTTT. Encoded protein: CASITIRRDTEAFF.